Listed below are T cell receptor beta chains from one sample, sequenced in a study of cytomegalovirus exposure and HLA in healthy donors. The data were produced by immunoSEQ multiplex PCR, yet TCRdb's version contains in-frame clones alone and is incomplete. The sample has around 160,000 clones, roughly 79% seen once. Sequenced sample: PBMCs. The receptors stem from a woman aged 40-49 years in good health and CMV-seronegative. Both conserved end residues are part of each CDR3.

j_call v_call cdr3_aa
TRBJ1-1 TRBV18 CASSPGGNAEAFF
TRBJ2-7 TRBV2 CASSGGGLPGEQYF
TRBJ2-7 TRBV6-1 CAIFPLPYEQYF
TRBJ2-7 TRBV27 CASSGTGRNEQYF
TRBJ2-5 TRBV5-1 CASSSGTSVLETQYF
TRBJ1-1 TRBV6-5 CASTLTPGGNTEAFF
TRBJ2-1 TRBV11-3 CASSLASGQQFF
TRBJ2-1 TRBV30 CAWSYRGGLDSEQFF
TRBJ1-5 TRBV2 CASSLTGDNQPQHF
TRBJ2-7 TRBV7-8 CASSSTSVGEQYF
TRBJ1-2 TRBV7-8 CASSPAGQANYGYTF
TRBJ2-6 TRBV6-6 CASIDRTYSGANVLTF
TRBJ2-1 TRBV7-9 CASSLTGGRDEQFF
TRBJ1-1 TRBV9 CASSLDPAMNTEAFF
TRBJ2-6 TRBV19 CASSQQGGSGANVLTF
TRBJ2-7 TRBV7-9 CASSSTSGSSYEQYF
TRBJ1-1 TRBV11-2 CASSPGGRDTEAFF
TRBJ2-1 TRBV6-5 CASSAGQGVFF
TRBJ2-5 TRBV27 CASSPPGLFTETQYF
TRBJ2-7 TRBV2 CASSERQGYEQYF
TRBJ1-1 TRBV5-1 CASSAGQDGDTEAFF
TRBJ2-3 TRBV7-2 CASSFKLAGEDTQYF
TRBJ1-2 TRBV6-7 CASSYPGQPGYTF
TRBJ2-5 TRBV7-8 CASSLDSGQETQYF